Listed below are T cell receptor beta chains from one sample, sequenced in a study of blood T cell repertoires in COVID-19. Profiled with immunoSEQ multiplex PCR; TCRdb holds only in-frame clones, not every one. The data contain under 30,000 clones, nearly 80% of them singletons. Material for sequencing was peripheral blood. These TCRs come from a woman between 70 and 85 years old with acute or convalescent COVID-19. The CDR3 runs from the conserved cysteine through the conserved F or W. Fields, in order: J gene, D gene, clone size, V gene, CDR3 DNA, CDR3 protein. A D gene is named only where the DNA matches it firmly. Only part of the rows carry a size: once, few, many, or a class if the clone is expanded.

>TRBJ1-6|NA|NA|TRBV2
TGTGCCAGCAGGCCCCCAAGGGGACTAGGGAATTCACCCCTCCACTTT
CASRPPRGLGNSPLHF
>TRBJ1-4|NA|NA|TRBV6-5
TGTGCCAGCAGTTACTCGAGGGAGGGTAAAAAACTGTTTTTT
CASSYSREGKKLFF
>TRBJ2-7|TRBD2|NA|TRBV7-2
TGTGCCAGCAGCTCGGGGGGGACTAGCCGTTCCTACGAGCAGTACTTC
CASSSGGTSRSYEQYF
>TRBJ1-1|TRBD1|NA|TRBV6-5
TGTGCCAGCAGTTACTCGAGAGGGGGCGGTAATGAAGCTTTCTTT
CASSYSRGGGNEAFF
>TRBJ2-5|NA|NA|TRBV2
TGTGCCAGCCACAGAACAGCAAAAGAGACCCAGTACTTC
CASHRTAKETQYF
>TRBJ1-3|TRBD1|NA|TRBV7-8
TGTGCCAGCAGCGGGAGGGACAGGGGGGAAGGAAACACCATATATTTT
CASSGRDRGEGNTIYF
>TRBJ2-1|TRBD2|NA|TRBV29-1
TGCAGCGCGGCCCCGGGACTAGGGAATGAGCAGTTCTTC
CSAAPGLGNEQFF
>TRBJ1-2|NA|NA|TRBV11-2
TGTGCCAGCAGCCCACTCTCAGGACAGATCAACTATGGCTACACCTTC
CASSPLSGQINYGYTF
>TRBJ1-1|NA|NA|TRBV9
TGTGCCAGCAGCGGGGGGACATCGAACACTGAAGCTTTCTTT
CASSGGTSNTEAFF
>TRBJ1-2|NA|once|TRBV18
TGTGCCAGCTCCCCTCCCAGCGTTCGGGGGGACTATGGCTACACCTTC
CASSPPSVRGDYGYTF
>TRBJ2-7|NA|NA|TRBV13
TGTGCCAGCAGCCTCGGCCCAGGCTACGAGCAGTACTTC
CASSLGPGYEQYF
>TRBJ2-7|NA|medium-sized|TRBV10-3
TGTGCCGGGTCCCCTGGGACAAGCTCCTACGAGCAGTACTTC
CAGSPGTSSYEQYF
>TRBJ2-3|NA|NA|TRBV18
TGTGCCAGCTCACCATCTGTCTCCGGCACAGATACGCAGTATTTT
CASSPSVSGTDTQYF
>TRBJ2-7|TRBD1|NA|TRBV6-2/TRBV6-3
TGTGCCAGCAGTTACTCCCCACGCCCTACAGGGGGGACCTACGAGCAGTACTTC
CASSYSPRPTGGTYEQYF
>TRBJ1-5|TRBD1|NA|TRBV27
TGTGCCAGCAGCCGTACAGGGGGGGGCAATCAGCCCCAGCATTTT
CASSRTGGGNQPQHF
>TRBJ2-3|NA|NA|TRBV5-1
TGCGCCAGCAGGCGGGACTCTTCAGATACGCAGTATTTT
CASRRDSSDTQYF
>TRBJ1-2|NA|NA|TRBV6-2/TRBV6-3
TGTGCCAGCAGTGCCAGGGTAAACTATGGCTACACCTTC
CASSARVNYGYTF
>TRBJ2-7|NA|NA|TRBV24-1
TGTGCCACCAGTGTCAGGGGGACTGGCGAGCAGTACTTC
CATSVRGTGEQYF
>TRBJ2-5|NA|NA|TRBV18
TGTGCCAGCTCACCTGAATCGGGTGGAACCCAGTACTTC
CASSPESGGTQYF
>TRBJ2-1|TRBD1|NA|TRBV9
TGTGCCAGCAGCGTTACAGGGGGTTCCTACAATGAGCAGTTCTTC
CASSVTGGSYNEQFF
>TRBJ1-1|NA|NA|TRBV5-6
TGTGCCAGCAGCTTGGCCGGGGGGAATAGAGACACTGAAGCTTTCTTT
CASSLAGGNRDTEAFF
>TRBJ2-6|TRBD2|NA|TRBV4-1
TGCGCCAGCAGCCCACCCGGCGGGGGAAGTGGGGCCAACGTCCTGACTTTC
CASSPPGGGSGANVLTF
>TRBJ1-4|NA|NA|TRBV19
TGTGCCTCGGCGGGGTTAGGAGAAAAACTGTTTTTT
CASAGLGEKLFF
>TRBJ1-5|TRBD1|NA|TRBV6-5
TGTGCCAGCAGCGCCGGGACAGATCGGAGTCAGCCCCAGCATTTT
CASSAGTDRSQPQHF
>TRBJ1-2|NA|NA|TRBV14
TGTGCCAGCAGCCAAGAAATGGGGGCGCCCCACTATGGCTACACCTTC
CASSQEMGAPHYGYTF
>TRBJ2-7|TRBD2|once|TRBV29-1
TGCAGCGTTGGGACTAGCGGTTCCTACGAGCAGTACTTC
CSVGTSGSYEQYF
>TRBJ2-3|NA|once|TRBV11-2
TGTGCCAGCAGCGTCAATATCGGGACACACACAGATACGCAGTATTTT
CASSVNIGTHTDTQYF
>TRBJ2-3|TRBD2|once|TRBV7-2
TGTGCCAGCAGCCGGACTAGCGGGAGGGGTGATACGCAGTATTTT
CASSRTSGRGDTQYF